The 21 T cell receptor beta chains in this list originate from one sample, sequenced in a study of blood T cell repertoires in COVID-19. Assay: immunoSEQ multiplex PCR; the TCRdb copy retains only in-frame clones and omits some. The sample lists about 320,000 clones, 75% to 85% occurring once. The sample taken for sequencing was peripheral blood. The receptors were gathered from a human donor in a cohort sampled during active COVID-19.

The CDR3 nucleotides read TGCGCCAGCGCACTAGCTCAAGAGACCCAGTACTTC. This codes for CASALAQETQYF. The chain combines TRBV5-1 with TRBJ2-5, with D possibly being TRBD2 (6 bases). Germline V lookup: CDR1 SGHRS, CDR2 YFSETQ. The CDR3 is 12 amino acids. Trimming stripped 7 bases from V and 2 bases from J, with 9 bases between.

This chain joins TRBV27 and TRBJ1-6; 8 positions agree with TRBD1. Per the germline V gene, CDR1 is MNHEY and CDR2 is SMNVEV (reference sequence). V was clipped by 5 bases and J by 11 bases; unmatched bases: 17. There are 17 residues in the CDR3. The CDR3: CASSIDRGGLRWAPLHF. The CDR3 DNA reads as TGTGCCAGCAGTATTGACAGGGGAGGACTTCGGTGGGCACCCCTCCACTTT.

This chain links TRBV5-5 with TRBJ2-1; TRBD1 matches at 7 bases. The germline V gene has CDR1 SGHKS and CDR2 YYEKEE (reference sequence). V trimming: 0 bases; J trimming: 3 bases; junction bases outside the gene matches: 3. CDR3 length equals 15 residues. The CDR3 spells CASSLEGAHYNEQFF. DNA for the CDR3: TGTGCCAGCAGCTTGGAGGGGGCCCACTACAATGAGCAGTTCTTC. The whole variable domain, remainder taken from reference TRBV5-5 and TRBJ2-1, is DAGVTQSPTHLIKTRGQQVTLRCSPISGHKSVSWYQQVLGQGPQFIFQYYEKEERGRGNFPDRFSARQFPNYSSELNVNALLLGDSALYLCASSLEGAHYNEQFFGPGTRLTVL.

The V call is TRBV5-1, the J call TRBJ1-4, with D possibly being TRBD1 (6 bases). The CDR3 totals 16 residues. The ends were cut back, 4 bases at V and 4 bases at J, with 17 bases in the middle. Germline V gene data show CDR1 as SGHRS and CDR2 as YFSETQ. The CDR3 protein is CASSQKMTGHNEKLFF. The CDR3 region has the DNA TGCGCCAGCAGCCAAAAGATGACAGGCCATAATGAAAAACTGTTTTTT. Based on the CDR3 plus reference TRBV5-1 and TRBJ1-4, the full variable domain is KAGVTQTPRYLIKTRGQQVTLSCSPISGHRSVSWYQQTPGQGLQFLFEYFSETQRNKGNFPGRFSGRQFSNSRSEMNVSTLELGDSALYLCASSQKMTGHNEKLFFGSGTQLSVL.

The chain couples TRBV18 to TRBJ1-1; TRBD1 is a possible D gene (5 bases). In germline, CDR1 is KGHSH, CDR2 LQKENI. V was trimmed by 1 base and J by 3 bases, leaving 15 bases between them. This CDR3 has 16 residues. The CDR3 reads CASSPRTNPRDTEAFF. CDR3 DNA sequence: TGTGCCAGCTCACCACGGACAAACCCTAGGGACACTGAAGCTTTCTTT.

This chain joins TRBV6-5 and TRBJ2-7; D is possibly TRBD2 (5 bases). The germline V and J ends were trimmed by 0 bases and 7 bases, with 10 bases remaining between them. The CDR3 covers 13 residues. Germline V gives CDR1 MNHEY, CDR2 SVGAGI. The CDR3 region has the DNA TGTGCCAGCAGTTACTCAGGACTTGGAGAGCAGTACTTC. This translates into CASSYSGLGEQYF.

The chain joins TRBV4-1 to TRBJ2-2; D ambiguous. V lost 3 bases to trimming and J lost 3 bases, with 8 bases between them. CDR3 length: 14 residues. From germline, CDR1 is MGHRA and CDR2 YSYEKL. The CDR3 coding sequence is TGCGCCAGCAGCCAGCAACCGGACACCGGGGAGCTGTTTTTT. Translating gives CASSQQPDTGELFF.

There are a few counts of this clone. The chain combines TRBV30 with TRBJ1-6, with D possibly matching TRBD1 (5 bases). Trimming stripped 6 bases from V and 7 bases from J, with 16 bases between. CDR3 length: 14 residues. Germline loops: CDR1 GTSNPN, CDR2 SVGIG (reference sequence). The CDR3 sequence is CACLSGTSNSPLHF. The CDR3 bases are TGTGCCTGTCTGTCCGGGACTTCCAATTCACCCCTCCACTTT.

CDR3 in amino acids: CASSQTPDSQNGYTF. DNA of the CDR3: TGTGCCAGCAGTCAAACCCCGGACAGCCAAAATGGCTACACCTTC. The V and J genes are TRBV6-5 and TRBJ1-2, with TRBD1 as a possible D gene (6 bases). The CDR3 runs to 15 residues. V was clipped by 5 bases and J by 6 bases, with 19 bases between them. Germline CDR1 and CDR2: MNHEY and SVGAGI.

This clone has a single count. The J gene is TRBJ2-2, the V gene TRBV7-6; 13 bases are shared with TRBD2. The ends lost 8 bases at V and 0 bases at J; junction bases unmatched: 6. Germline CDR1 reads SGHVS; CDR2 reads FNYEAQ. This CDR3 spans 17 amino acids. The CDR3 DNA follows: TGTGCCAGCCGTGGACTAGCGGGGGCCTCGAACACCGGGGAGCTGTTTTTT. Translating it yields CASRGLAGASNTGELFF.

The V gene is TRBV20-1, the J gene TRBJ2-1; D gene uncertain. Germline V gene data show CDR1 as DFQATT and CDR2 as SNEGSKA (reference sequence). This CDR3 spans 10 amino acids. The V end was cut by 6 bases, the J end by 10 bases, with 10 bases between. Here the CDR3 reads CSANAAEQFF. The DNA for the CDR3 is TGCAGTGCGAATGCGGCGGAGCAGTTCTTC.

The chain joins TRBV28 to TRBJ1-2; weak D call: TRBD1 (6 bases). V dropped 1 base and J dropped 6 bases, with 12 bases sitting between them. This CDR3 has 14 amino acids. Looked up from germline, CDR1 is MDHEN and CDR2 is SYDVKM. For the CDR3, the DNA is TGTGCCAGCAGTTTATCACAGGGCTCCCATGGCTACACCTTC. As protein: CASSLSQGSHGYTF.

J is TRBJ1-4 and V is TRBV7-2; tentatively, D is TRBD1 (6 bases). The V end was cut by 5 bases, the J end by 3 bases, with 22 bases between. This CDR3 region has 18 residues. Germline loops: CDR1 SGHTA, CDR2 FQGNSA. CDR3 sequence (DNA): TGTGCCAGCAGCCATTGGTTGCTCGGGGGGCGGCCTAATGAAAAACTGTTTTTT. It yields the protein CASSHWLLGGRPNEKLFF.

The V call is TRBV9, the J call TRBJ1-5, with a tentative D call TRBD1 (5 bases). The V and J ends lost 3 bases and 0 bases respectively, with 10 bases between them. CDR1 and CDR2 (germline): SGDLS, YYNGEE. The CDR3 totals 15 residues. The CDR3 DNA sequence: TGTGCCAGCAGCGCCGGGGGATATAGCAATCAGCCCCAGCATTTT. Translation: CASSAGGYSNQPQHF.

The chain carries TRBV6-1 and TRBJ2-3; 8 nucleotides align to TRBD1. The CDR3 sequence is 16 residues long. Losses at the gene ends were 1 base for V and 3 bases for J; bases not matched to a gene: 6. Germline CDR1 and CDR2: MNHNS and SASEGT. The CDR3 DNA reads TGTGCCAGCAGTGAAGGAGGGGGACAGGTGACAGATACGCAGTATTTT. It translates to CASSEGGGQVTDTQYF.

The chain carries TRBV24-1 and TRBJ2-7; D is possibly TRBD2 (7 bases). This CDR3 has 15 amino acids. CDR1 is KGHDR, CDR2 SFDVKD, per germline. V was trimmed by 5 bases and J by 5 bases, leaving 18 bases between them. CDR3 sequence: CATSGGGAHWDEQYF. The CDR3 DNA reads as TGTGCCACCAGTGGGGGGGGCGCGCATTGGGACGAGCAGTACTTC.

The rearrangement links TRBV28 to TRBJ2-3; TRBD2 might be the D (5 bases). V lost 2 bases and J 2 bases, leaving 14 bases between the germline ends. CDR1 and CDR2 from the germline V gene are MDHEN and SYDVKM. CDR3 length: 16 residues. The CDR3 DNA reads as TGTGCCAGCAGTTTAGCTATAGCGACACACACAGATACGCAGTATTTT. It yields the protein CASSLAIATHTDTQYF.

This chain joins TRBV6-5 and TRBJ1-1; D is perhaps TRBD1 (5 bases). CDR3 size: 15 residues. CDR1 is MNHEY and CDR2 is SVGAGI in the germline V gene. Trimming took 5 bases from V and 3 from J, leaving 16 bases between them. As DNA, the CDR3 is TGTGCCAGCAGTCAGGGTTTATTTCGATACACTGAAGCTTTCTTT. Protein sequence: CASSQGLFRYTEAFF.

CDR3 protein: CAISPDRTSTEAFF. CDR3 nucleotides: TGTGCCATCAGTCCCGACAGGACCTCCACTGAAGCTTTCTTT. The chain uses TRBV10-3 and TRBJ1-1, with a weak D call TRBD1 (6 bases). Germline V gives CDR1 ENHRY, CDR2 SYGVKD. The CDR3 sequence is 14 residues long. The V and J ends lost 5 bases and 4 bases respectively, with 14 bases between them.

CDR3 residues: CAWVHRGSPLHF. The CDR3 DNA reads TGTGCCTGGGTTCACAGGGGTTCACCCCTCCACTTT. The chain has TRBV30 and TRBJ1-6, with 7 nucleotides matching TRBD1. Trimming at V came to 5 bases and at J to 9 bases, leaving 4 bases not matched to a gene. This CDR3 spans 12 amino acids. CDR1 and CDR2 (germline): GTSNPN, SVGIG (reference sequence). The full variable domain, rest sourced from reference TRBV30 and TRBJ1-6, is SQTIHQWPATLVQPVGSPLSLECTVEGTSNPNLYWYRQAAGRGLQLLFYSVGIGQISSEVPQNLSASRPQDRQFILSSKKLLLSDSGFYLCAWVHRGSPLHFGNGTRLTVT.

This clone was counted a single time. The CDR3 loop is CASSLRDRLHYGYTF. CDR3 nucleotide sequence: TGTGCCAGCAGCCTCAGGGACAGACTTCACTATGGCTACACCTTC. The rearrangement uses TRBV3-1 (or the pseudogene TRBV3-2) and TRBJ1-2, with 7 nucleotides matching TRBD1. V trimming: 4 bases; J trimming: 3 bases; junction bases outside the gene matches: 8. The CDR3 consists of 15 residues. Per germline, CDR1 LGHDT and CDR2 YNNKEL (reference sequence).